This T cell receptor (beta chain) was identified during a study of regulatory T cells in long-lasting Graves disease. This clonotype was seen many times. The antigen is not known. Combining iRepertoire HTBI primers with Arm-PCR of CDR3 regions, the authors built TCR beta libraries. TCRdb reprocessed the multiplex PCR reads with MiXCR, giving one entry per CDR3 protein. The sample lists about 500,000 distinct CDR3 sequences; 12% were seen once. Between the trimmed V and J ends, which lost 5 bases and 0 bases, there was a span of 13 bases. CDR3 length: 15 residues. Germline V lookup: CDR1 SGHTA, CDR2 FQGNSA. Noted time point: newly diagnosed GD, antithyroid drugs for less than 3 months. From RNA extracted from PBMCs, the TCR library was made. Study-level results: TCR diversity was lower in persistent Graves' patients than in newly diagnosed ones.

These data are also associated with another study on T cells in Graves' hyperthyroidism and ophthalmopathy.

The material sequenced was peripheral blood mononuclear cells (PBMCs), taken at new diagnosis, from a patient treated with antithyroid drugs. The gene calls are TRBV7-2 and TRBJ1-2, with D possibly TRBD1 on 5 matching bases. The sequence was obtained from a woman aged 30 to 39 with Graves disease. The CDR3 protein is CASSLRSRANYGYTF. CDR3 nucleotide sequence: TGTGCCAGCAGCCTCCGTAGCAGGGCTAACTATGGCTACACCTTC.